The clone carrying this T cell receptor beta chain has only a few counts. The antigen is undetermined. Study outcomes and limitations: Tumor-infiltrating Treg TCR alpha and beta sequences overlapped most with tumor naive CD4+ T cells, then blood naive. The TCR gene usage of tumor memory CD4+ T cells clustered together with blood and lymph node memory CD4+ cells and with lymph node naive CD4+ cells.

Semi-nested PCR with Nested Universal Primer A followed constant-region reverse priming of full-length variable regions. Using its own MiXCR run on the 5' RACE reads, TCRdb lists one record per CDR3 protein. The sample includes 45,000 to 70,000 distinct CDR3 sequences, roughly 30% of them seen just once. The sequence was obtained from a female donor with breast cancer. Sequenced: tumor-infiltrating memory CD4+ T cells sorted from the breast tumor. Subset here: memory CD4+ T cells, CD4+CD45RO+CD25-.

The CDR3 reads CASHWSSDSPLHF. The CDR3 nucleotides read TGTGCCAGCCACTGGAGTTCCGATTCACCCCTCCACTTT. The chain combines TRBV6-5 with TRBJ1-6; D call uncertain. The germline gives CDR1 MNHEY, CDR2 SVGAGI. Trimming removed 8 bases at V and 8 bases at J, with 13 bases between. The CDR3 has 13 residues.